This T cell receptor (beta chain) is from a study of response to subunit inactivated influenza vaccine. The study's findings and limits: Authors suggested that a seasonal influenza vaccination recruits few new T cells each time.

This clonotype was detected ten times or more. The antigen remains unidentified. The CDR3 extends over 13 amino acids. Germline loops: CDR1 MGHRA, CDR2 YSYEKL. V lost 2 bases and J 7 bases, leaving 9 bases between the germline ends. Each CDR3 protein gets one entry after TCRdb re-called the RT-PCR reads with MiXCR. The table records about half a million distinct CDR3 sequences, less than 10% of them present only once. The sequencing here drew on PBMCs from blood, taken approximately 25 months after vaccination. This TCR was sampled from a man aged 45 to 70 who received an inactivated influenza vaccine. V usage is TRBV4-1 and J usage is TRBJ2-1; D may be TRBD2 (6 bases). CDR3 sequence reads: CASSQNAGNEQFF. The DNA for the CDR3 is TGCGCCAGCAGCCAAAACGCGGGGAATGAGCAGTTCTTC.